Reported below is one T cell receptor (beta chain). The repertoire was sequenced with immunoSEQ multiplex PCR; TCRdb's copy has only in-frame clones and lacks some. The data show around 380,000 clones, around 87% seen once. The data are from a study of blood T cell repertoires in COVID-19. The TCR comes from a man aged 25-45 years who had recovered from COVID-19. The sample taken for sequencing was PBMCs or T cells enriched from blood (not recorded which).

This CDR3 reads CASSLGTNNSPLHF. In DNA, the CDR3 is TGCGCCAGCAGCTTGGGGACAAATAATTCACCCCTCCACTTT. This chain uses TRBV5-1 with TRBJ1-6, with D possibly matching TRBD1 (5 bases). V gave up 0 bases and J gave up 5 bases, with 6 bases separating them. Germline V gene data show CDR1 as SGHRS and CDR2 as YFSETQ. The CDR3 extends over 14 amino acids.